Described below is a single TCR beta chain sequence and its context. Clones were sequenced by immunoSEQ multiplex PCR, and TCRdb holds only the in-frame ones, with some missing. The table lists 80,000 to 100,000 clones, less than 95% of them singletons. This record belongs to a study of T cell changes during pregnancy in multiple sclerosis. This clonotype was sampled from a female donor in good health, enrolled as a control in a pregnancy study. The material sequenced was peripheral blood, taken in the second trimester of pregnancy.

CDR3 bases: TGTGCCAGTAGAGCTGGTGGAAACACCATATATTTT. This encodes CASRAGGNTIYF. V and J are TRBV19 and TRBJ1-3; unclear D gene. The CDR3 spans 12 residues. Germline V gives CDR1 LNHDA, CDR2 SQIVND (reference sequence). V was trimmed by 6 bases and J by 3 bases, leaving 6 bases between them.